What follows describes a single T cell receptor beta chain. Its antigen remains unidentified. This specimen comes from a study of T cell responses to AZD1222 COVID-19 vaccine. The V end was cut by 0 bases, the J end by 4 bases, with 16 bases between. The CDR3 spans 16 residues. CDR1 is SGHRS and CDR2 is YFSETQ in the germline V gene. Only in-frame clones appear in the TCRdb table, and some are missing; sequencing was by immunoSEQ multiplex PCR. Of about 200,000 clones listed, 90% to 95% are singletons. Study observations and caveats: Among vaccine-associated CD4 TCRs, coverage spanned spike, with dominance at 160-218 and 743-854.

The sequence was collected from an adult who received the MenACWY meningococcal vaccine as a control. This chain joins TRBV5-1 and TRBJ1-1; maybe TRBD1 (5 bases). The specimen comprised peripheral blood, sampled 28 days after the second dose of the MenACWY control vaccine. CDR3 DNA sequence: TGCGCCAGCAGCTTGGCCCCAGGGCAGCCAAGCACTGAAGCTTTCTTT. It is translated as CASSLAPGQPSTEAFF.